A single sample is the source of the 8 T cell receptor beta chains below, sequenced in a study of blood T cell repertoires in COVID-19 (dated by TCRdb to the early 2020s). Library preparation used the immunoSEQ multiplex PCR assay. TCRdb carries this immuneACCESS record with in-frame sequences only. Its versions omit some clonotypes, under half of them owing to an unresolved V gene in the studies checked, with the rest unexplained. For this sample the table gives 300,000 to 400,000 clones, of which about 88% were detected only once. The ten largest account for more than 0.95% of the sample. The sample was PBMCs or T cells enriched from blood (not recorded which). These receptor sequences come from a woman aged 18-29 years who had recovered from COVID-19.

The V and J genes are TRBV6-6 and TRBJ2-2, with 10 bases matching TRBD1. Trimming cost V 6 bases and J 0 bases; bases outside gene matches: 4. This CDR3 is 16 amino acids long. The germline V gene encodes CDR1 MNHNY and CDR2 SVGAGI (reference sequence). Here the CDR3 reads CASSRQGAPNTGELFF. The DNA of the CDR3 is TGTGCCAGCAGCCGACAGGGGGCCCCGAACACCGGGGAGCTGTTTTTT.

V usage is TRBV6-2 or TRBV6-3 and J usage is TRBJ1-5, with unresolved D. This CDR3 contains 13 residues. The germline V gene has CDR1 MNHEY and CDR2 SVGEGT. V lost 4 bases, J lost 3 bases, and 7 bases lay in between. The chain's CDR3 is CASSSVNNQPQHF. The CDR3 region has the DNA TGTGCCAGCAGTTCCGTAAACAATCAGCCCCAGCATTTT.

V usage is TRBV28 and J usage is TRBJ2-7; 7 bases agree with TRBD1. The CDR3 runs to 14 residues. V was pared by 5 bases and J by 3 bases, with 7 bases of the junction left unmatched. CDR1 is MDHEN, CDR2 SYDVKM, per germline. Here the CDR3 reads CASSTGQFIYEQYF. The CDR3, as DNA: TGTGCCAGCAGTACGGGACAGTTCATCTACGAGCAGTACTTC.

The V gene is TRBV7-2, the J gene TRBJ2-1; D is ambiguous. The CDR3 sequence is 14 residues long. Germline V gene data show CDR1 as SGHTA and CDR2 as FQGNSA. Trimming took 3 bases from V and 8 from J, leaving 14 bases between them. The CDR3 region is CASSFRRAPHEQFF. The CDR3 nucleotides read TGTGCCAGCAGCTTTCGCCGAGCCCCCCATGAGCAGTTCTTC. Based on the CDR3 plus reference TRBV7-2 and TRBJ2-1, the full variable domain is GAGVSQSPSNKVTEKGKDVELRCDPISGHTALYWYRQSLGQGLEFLIYFQGNSAPDKSGLPSDRFSAERTGGSVSTLTIQRTQQEDSAVYLCASSFRRAPHEQFFGPGTRLTVL.

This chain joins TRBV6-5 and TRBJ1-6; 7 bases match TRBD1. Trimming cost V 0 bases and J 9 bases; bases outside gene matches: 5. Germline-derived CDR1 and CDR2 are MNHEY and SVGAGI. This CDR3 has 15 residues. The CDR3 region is CASSYSGTAISPLHF. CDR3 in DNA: TGTGCCAGCAGTTACTCGGGGACAGCAATTTCACCCCTCCACTTT.

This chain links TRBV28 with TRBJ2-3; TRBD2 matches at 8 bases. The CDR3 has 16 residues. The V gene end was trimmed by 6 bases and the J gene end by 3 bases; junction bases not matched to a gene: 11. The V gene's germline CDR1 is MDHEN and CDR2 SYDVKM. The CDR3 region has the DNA TGTGCCAGCAGCCGCCCTCTTGGCGGGGGGACAGATACGCAGTATTTT. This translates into CASSRPLGGGTDTQYF.

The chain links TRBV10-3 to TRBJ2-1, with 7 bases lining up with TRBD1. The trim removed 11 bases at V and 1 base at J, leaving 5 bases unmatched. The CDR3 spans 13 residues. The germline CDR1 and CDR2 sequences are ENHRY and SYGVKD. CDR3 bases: TGTGCCGGGGGACAGAATTCCTACAATGAGCAGTTCTTC. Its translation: CAGGQNSYNEQFF.

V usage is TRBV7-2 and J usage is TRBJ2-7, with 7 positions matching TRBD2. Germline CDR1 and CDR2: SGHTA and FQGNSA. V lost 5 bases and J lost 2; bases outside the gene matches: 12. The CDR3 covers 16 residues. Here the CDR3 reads CASSPGGRPLAYEQYF. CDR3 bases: TGTGCCAGCAGCCCCGGGGGGAGGCCTCTTGCCTACGAGCAGTACTTC.